This note documents a single T cell receptor beta chain sequence. The data are from a study of blood T cell repertoires in COVID-19. Authors' methods: Quantification of nucleated cells was approximated via reference gene primer amplification. Data came from immunoSEQ multiplex PCR; TCRdb stores just in-frame clones and leaves some out. V and J calls and clone size are those listed in that table; D and trimming were worked out from the DNA. In the table there are some 300,000 clones, roughly 86% of which are singletons. Trimming took 8 bases from V and 5 from J; bases not matched to a gene: 11. CDR1 and CDR2 (germline): SNHLY, FYNNEI. The CDR3 spans 15 residues.

Sequenced: PBMCs or T cells enriched from blood (not recorded which). The origin of this receptor is a woman in her 50s who had been exposed to COVID-19. The chain recombines TRBV2 with TRBJ2-3; 9 positions agree with TRBD1. The CDR3 coding sequence is TGTGCCAGCGATACGGTTCCGGGACAGGGAGATACGCAGTATTTT. This encodes CASDTVPGQGDTQYF.